This TCR beta chain was observed in a study of control samples from healthy donors and cancer patients. The data were produced by immunoSEQ multiplex PCR, yet TCRdb's version contains in-frame clones alone and is incomplete. The sample yields fewer than 100,000 clones, 82% seen once. Losses at the gene ends were 5 bases for V and 7 bases for J; bases not matched to a gene: 8. The germline V gene has CDR1 SGHTA and CDR2 FQGNSA. There are 15 residues in the CDR3. The chain is built from TRBV7-2 and TRBJ1-6, with 7 bases identical to TRBD1. The sequenced sample was blood. This receptor was obtained from a woman in her sixties in good health. The DNA for the CDR3 is TGTGCCAGCAGCGCCCGTGGGACAGCCAATTCACCCCTCCACTTT. Protein: CASSARGTANSPLHF.